This T cell receptor (beta chain) appears in the sequencing data of a study of breast tumors, draining lymph nodes, adjacent tissues. This clonotype has at least ten counts. Its matching antigen is unknown. Whole-study results and caveats: Tumor T cell lymph node origin was a supported hypothesis, not proven. Tumor and nontumor repertoires were significantly more similar in luminal-like than in basal-like breast cancer. Tumor repertoires ranked between lymph nodes and nontumor tissue in diversity, with V and J gene preferences. Most tumor T cells seemingly derive from lymph node, then expand in tumor.

TCRdb re-called the multiplex PCR reads through MiXCR, storing one row per CDR3 protein. The sample lists some 38,000 distinct CDR3 sequences, 30% to 45% occurring once. Sequences were obtained from breast tumor tissue. The TCR comes from a female donor with breast cancer. Some clones in this sample may be carry-over from other donors' samples.

The CDR3 reads CASSPSPGQIYVTDSSLYEQYF. The DNA of the CDR3 is TGTGCCAGCAGCCCCTCCCCGGGACAGATTTACGTTACCGATAGTTCCCTCTACGAGCAGTACTTC. V is TRBV7-9 and J is TRBJ2-7, with 7 bases matching TRBD1. V lost 5 bases, J lost 3 bases, and 31 bases stayed unmatched. The CDR3 covers 22 residues. CDR1 SEHNR and CDR2 FQNEAQ come from the germline V gene (reference sequence).